The rows below give T cell receptor beta chains drawn from one sample of a study of T cell changes during pregnancy in multiple sclerosis. Clones were sequenced by immunoSEQ multiplex PCR, and TCRdb holds only the in-frame ones, with some missing. The sample includes 65,000 or so clones, roughly 88% of them seen just once. The sequencing used peripheral blood, collected in the second trimester of pregnancy. These receptors were taken from a female donor in good health, enrolled as a control in a pregnancy study. Each CDR3 is given with its conserved first and last residue. A D gene is named only where the DNA matches it firmly. Only part of the rows carry a size: once, few, many, or a class if the clone is expanded.

d_gene,v_gene,abundance,j_gene,CDR3aa,CDR3nt
-,TRBV7-2,-,TRBJ2-1,CASSLSGGIQSNEQFF,TGTGCCAGCAGCTTATCAGGCGGGATACAATCCAATGAGCAGTTCTTC
-,TRBV5-1,-,TRBJ2-7,CASSLTGQSPNNQYF,TGCGCCAGCAGCTTGACAGGACAGAGCCCTAATAATCAGTACTTC
-,TRBV27,-,TRBJ2-1,CASTTNRGEQFF,TGTGCCAGCACCACGAACCGCGGTGAGCAGTTCTTC
TRBD1,TRBV4-2,-,TRBJ1-1,CASSPISVPGQGNTEAFF,TGTGCCAGCAGCCCCATTTCGGTCCCGGGACAGGGGAACACTGAAGCTTTCTTT
-,TRBV19,-,TRBJ2-6,CASLPSRSGANVLTF,TGTGCCAGCCTTCCAAGCCGATCTGGGGCCAACGTCCTGACTTTC
-,TRBV7-7,-,TRBJ2-2,CALPGDRTGELFF,TGTGCCCTCCCGGGAGATCGAACCGGGGAGCTGTTTTTT
TRBD1,TRBV5-5,-,TRBJ1-3,CASSGRTGSGNTIYF,TGTGCCAGCAGCGGGCGGACAGGCTCTGGAAACACCATATATTTT
TRBD2,TRBV6-5,-,TRBJ2-1,CASRSGRNEQFF,TGTGCCAGCCGAAGCGGGAGGAATGAGCAGTTCTTC
TRBD1,TRBV6-4,few,TRBJ2-3,CASGAQGAGTDTQYF,TGTGCCAGCGGAGCACAGGGGGCAGGCACAGATACGCAGTATTTT
TRBD2,TRBV5-1,-,TRBJ2-1,CASSLAGGGAYNEQFF,TGCGCCAGCAGCTTGGCCGGCGGGGGGGCCTACAATGAGCAGTTCTTC
-,TRBV4-2,-,TRBJ2-1,CASSHSGSSYNEQFF,TGTGCCAGCAGCCACTCCGGGAGTTCCTACAATGAGCAGTTCTTC
-,TRBV19,-,TRBJ2-1,CASRGTLLSYNEQFF,TGTGCCAGTAGGGGGACACTCCTATCCTACAATGAGCAGTTCTTC
-,TRBV13,-,TRBJ2-1,CASSSNEQFF,TGTGCCAGCAGTAGCAATGAGCAGTTCTTC
TRBD2,TRBV7-9,-,TRBJ2-1,CASSLFLVRTSVYNEQFF,TGTGCCAGCAGCTTATTTCTAGTGAGGACTAGCGTATACAATGAGCAGTTCTTC
-,TRBV9,-,TRBJ1-1,CASSATGGVVGAFF,TGTGCCAGCAGCGCGACAGGTGGGGTTGTTGGTGCTTTCTTT
-,TRBV5-1,-,TRBJ1-4,CASSLGAGINEKLFF,TGCGCCAGCAGCTTGGGAGCGGGCATTAATGAAAAACTGTTTTTT
-,TRBV9,-,TRBJ2-3,CASSPRPAADTQYF,TGTGCCAGCAGCCCGCGGCCGGCCGCAGATACGCAGTATTTT
-,TRBV2,-,TRBJ2-2,CASRQARVHTGELFF,TGTGCCAGCAGACAGGCCAGGGTCCACACCGGGGAGCTGTTTTTT
-,TRBV28,-,TRBJ1-2,CASTFAGGGSTSYGYTF,TGTGCCAGCACCTTTGCCGGCGGAGGGTCAACGTCTTATGGCTACACCTTC
TRBD1,TRBV27,-,TRBJ2-7,CASSHGTVYEQYF,TGTGCCAGCAGCCACGGGACAGTCTACGAGCAGTACTTC
-,TRBV28,-,TRBJ2-3,CATCGTSIPDTQYF,TGTGCCACCTGCGGGACCTCAATTCCAGATACGCAGTATTTT
-,TRBV28,-,TRBJ1-3,CASSTDTLGNTIYF,TGTGCCAGCAGTACCGACACGCTGGGAAACACCATATATTTT
-,TRBV11-2,-,TRBJ1-5,CASSFEGDQPQHF,TGTGCCAGCAGCTTCGAGGGAGATCAGCCCCAGCATTTT
-,TRBV29-1,once,TRBJ1-4,CGGGSANEKLFF,TGCGGCGGGGGCTCTGCTAATGAAAAACTGTTTTTT
-,TRBV6-1,once,TRBJ2-7,CASIPIQGGEQYF,TGTGCCAGCATTCCGATACAGGGTGGGGAACAGTACTTC
TRBD2,TRBV2,-,TRBJ2-3,CASSPDPSGAQYF,TGTGCCAGCAGCCCCGACCCTAGCGGGGCGCAGTATTTT
TRBD1,TRBV6-5,-,TRBJ1-1,CASRYRGLNTEAFF,TGTGCCAGCCGATACAGGGGCCTAAACACTGAAGCTTTCTTT
-,TRBV11-3,-,TRBJ1-6,CASSTGQNSPLHF,TGTGCCAGCAGCACCGGACAGAATTCACCCCTCCACTTT
-,TRBV19,-,TRBJ1-5,CACKPLDSSNQPQHF,TGTGCCTGCAAGCCCCTCGACAGTAGCAATCAGCCCCAGCATTTT
TRBD2,TRBV7-8,-,TRBJ2-1,CASSLREGLRNEQFF,TGTGCCAGCAGCTTAAGGGAGGGCCTCCGTAATGAGCAGTTCTTC
-,TRBV5-6,-,TRBJ2-7,CASSLGGDNYEQYF,TGTGCCAGCAGCTTGGGAGGGGACAACTACGAGCAGTACTTC